The 8 T cell receptor beta chains presented below share a single source sample, sequenced in a study of a mutant IDH1 vaccine in newly diagnosed glioma. For these receptors, no antigen is known. The time point is: week 47, end of study. What each vaccine dose contained was 300 ug of mutant IDH1 20-mer peptide, accompanied by topical imiquimod. The protocol was immunoSEQ multiplex PCR, while the TCRdb copy is restricted to in-frame clones and leaves out a portion. This table holds 77,000 or so clones, 75% to 90% found once. Sample: PBMCs, taken from a glioma patient whose treatment included an IDH1 peptide vaccine. The source is a man aged 35 to 55 with glioma.

This rearrangement joins TRBV6-6 to TRBJ1-4, with no clear D. The CDR3 has 16 amino acids. The ends were cut back, 8 bases at V and 0 bases at J, with 16 bases in the middle. The germline V gene encodes CDR1 MNHNY and CDR2 SVGAGI (reference sequence). Here the CDR3 reads CASSERPSATNEKLFF. For the CDR3, the DNA is TGTGCCAGCTCCGAACGACCGTCTGCAACTAATGAAAAACTGTTTTTT.

This rearrangement joins TRBV30 to TRBJ1-2; D possibly corresponds to TRBD1 (6 bases). V lost 5 bases to trimming and J lost 7 bases, with 17 bases between them. The CDR3 is 13 residues long. Per germline, CDR1 GTSNPN and CDR2 SVGIG (reference sequence). CDR3 sequence: CAWGPGEKGGYTF. Here the CDR3 DNA reads TGTGCCTGGGGCCCAGGGGAGAAAGGTGGCTACACCTTC. The variable domain in full, completed from reference TRBV30 and TRBJ1-2, reads SQTIHQWPATLVQPVGSPLSLECTVEGTSNPNLYWYRQAAGRGLQLLFYSVGIGQISSEVPQNLSASRPQDRQFILSSKKLLLSDSGFYLCAWGPGEKGGYTFGSGTRLTVV.

This chain uses TRBV10-3 with TRBJ2-7; D perhaps matches TRBD1 (6 bases). The CDR3 runs to 11 residues. Germline-derived CDR1 and CDR2 are ENHRY and SYGVKD. Between the trimmed V and J ends, which lost 11 bases and 5 bases, there was a span of 13 bases. Here the CDR3 DNA reads TGTGCCTCCTCAGGGGCCAACGAGCAGTACTTC. Encoded protein: CASSGANEQYF.

The chain employs TRBV10-3 and TRBJ2-3, with 11 nucleotides matching TRBD2. This CDR3 has 19 residues. Germline-derived CDR1 and CDR2 are ENHRY and SYGVKD. J was trimmed by 0 bases and V by 0 bases; bases with no gene match: 8. In DNA, the CDR3 is TGTGCCATCAGTGAGTCGAAGACTAGCGGGGCCTCTAGCACAGATACGCAGTATTTT. Translation: CAISESKTSGASSTDTQYF.

This sequence joins TRBV19 and TRBJ1-2; D gene unclear. With 1 base removed from V and 7 bases from J, the gap between germline ends came to 4 bases. The CDR3 is 11 residues long. Per the germline V gene, CDR1 is LNHDA and CDR2 is SQIVND (reference sequence). The CDR3 coding sequence is TGTGCCAGTAGTATAGCCAGTGGCTACACCTTC. This codes for CASSIASGYTF.

This clone is deemed large. The chain is built from TRBV5-4 and TRBJ1-4; 7 positions match TRBD1. The CDR3 runs to 12 residues. V lost 4 bases and J lost 8; bases outside the gene matches: 2. Germline CDR1 reads SGHNT; CDR2 reads YYREEE (reference sequence). CDR3 DNA: TGTGCCAGCAGCACCAGGGGGGAAAAACTGTTTTTT. Residues: CASSTRGEKLFF.

V usage is TRBV6-1 and J usage is TRBJ1-4; unclear D gene. The germline CDR1 and CDR2 sequences are MNHNS and SASEGT. The CDR3 consists of 14 residues. Trimming pared 9 bases from V and 0 bases from J, leaving 11 bases between. CDR3 sequence reads: CASSEDATNEKLFF. The CDR3 bases are TGTGCCAGTTCCGAAGATGCAACTAATGAAAAACTGTTTTTT.

V is TRBV7-8 and J is TRBJ2-1; tentative D call: TRBD1 (5 bases). Trimming stripped 5 bases from V and 4 bases from J, with 12 bases between. The CDR3 runs to 14 residues. Germline CDR1 reads SGHVS; CDR2 reads FQNEAQ. The DNA for the CDR3 is TGTGCCAGCAGCCGGAGACAGACGTACAATGAGCAGTTCTTC. The encoded protein is CASSRRQTYNEQFF.